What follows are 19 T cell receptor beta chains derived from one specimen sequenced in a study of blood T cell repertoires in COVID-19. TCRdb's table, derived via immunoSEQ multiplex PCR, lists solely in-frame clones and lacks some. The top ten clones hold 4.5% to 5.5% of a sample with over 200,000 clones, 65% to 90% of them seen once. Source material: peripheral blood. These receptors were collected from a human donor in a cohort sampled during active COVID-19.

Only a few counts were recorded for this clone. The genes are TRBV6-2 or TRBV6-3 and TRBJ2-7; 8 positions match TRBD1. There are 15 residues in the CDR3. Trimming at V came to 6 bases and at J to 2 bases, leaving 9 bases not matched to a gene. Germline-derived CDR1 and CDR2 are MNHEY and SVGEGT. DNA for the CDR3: TGTGCCAGCAGCCCATCAGGGGGCGGCCCCTACGAGCAGTACTTC. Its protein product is CASSPSGGGPYEQYF.

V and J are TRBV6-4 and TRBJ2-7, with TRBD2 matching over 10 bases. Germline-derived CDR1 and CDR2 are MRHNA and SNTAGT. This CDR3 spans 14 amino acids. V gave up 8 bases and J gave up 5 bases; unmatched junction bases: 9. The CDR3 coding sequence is TGTGCCAGCCTAAAACTAGCGGGAACTCACGAGCAGTACTTC. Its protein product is CASLKLAGTHEQYF.

In DNA, the CDR3 is TGTGCCAGCAGCCGAGACAGGGTGTTCGACGAGCAGTACTTC. Translation gives CASSRDRVFDEQYF. This chain uses TRBV7-8 with TRBJ2-7; 7 bases line up with TRBD1. Germline trimming cut 5 bases from V and 5 bases from J; bases unmatched to any gene: 9. This CDR3 comprises 14 residues. The germline V gene encodes CDR1 SGHVS and CDR2 FQNEAQ.

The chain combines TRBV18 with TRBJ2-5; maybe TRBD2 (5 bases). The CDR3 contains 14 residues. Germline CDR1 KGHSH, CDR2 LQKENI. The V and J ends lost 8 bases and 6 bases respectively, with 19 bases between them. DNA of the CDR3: TGTGCCAGCATGGATAGGCTGGAGGAAAAGACCCAGTACTTC. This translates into CASMDRLEEKTQYF. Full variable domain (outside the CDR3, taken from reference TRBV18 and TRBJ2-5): NAGVMQNPRHLVRRRGQEARLRCSPMKGHSHVYWYRQLPEEGLKFMVYLQKENIIDESGMPKERFSAEFPKEGPSILRIQQVVRGDSAAYFCASMDRLEEKTQYFGPGTRLLVL.

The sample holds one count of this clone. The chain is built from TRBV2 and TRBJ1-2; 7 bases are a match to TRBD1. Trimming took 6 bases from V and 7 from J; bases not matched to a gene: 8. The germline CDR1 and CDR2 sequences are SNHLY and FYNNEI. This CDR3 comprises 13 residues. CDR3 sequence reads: CASRPGQKSGYTF. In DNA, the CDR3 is TGTGCCAGCAGACCGGGACAGAAGAGTGGCTACACCTTC.

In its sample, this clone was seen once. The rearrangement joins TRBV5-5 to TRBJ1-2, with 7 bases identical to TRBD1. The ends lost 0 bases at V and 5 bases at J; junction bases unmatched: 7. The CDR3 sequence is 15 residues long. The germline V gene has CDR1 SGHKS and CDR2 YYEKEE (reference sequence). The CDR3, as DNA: TGTGCCAGCAGCTTGGCGGGACAGTCCCCTTATGGCTACACCTTC. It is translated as CASSLAGQSPYGYTF.

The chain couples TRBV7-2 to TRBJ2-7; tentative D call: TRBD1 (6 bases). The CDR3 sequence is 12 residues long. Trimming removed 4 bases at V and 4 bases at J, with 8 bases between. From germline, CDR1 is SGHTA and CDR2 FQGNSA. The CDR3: CASSYTGYEQYF. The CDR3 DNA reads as TGTGCCAGCAGCTACACAGGGTACGAGCAGTACTTC.

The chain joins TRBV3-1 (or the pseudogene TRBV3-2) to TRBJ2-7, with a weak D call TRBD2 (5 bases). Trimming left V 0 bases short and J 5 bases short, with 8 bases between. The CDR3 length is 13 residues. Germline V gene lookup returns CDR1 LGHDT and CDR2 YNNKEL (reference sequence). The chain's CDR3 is CASSQDRGDEQYF. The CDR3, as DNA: TGTGCCAGCAGCCAAGATCGGGGTGACGAGCAGTACTTC.

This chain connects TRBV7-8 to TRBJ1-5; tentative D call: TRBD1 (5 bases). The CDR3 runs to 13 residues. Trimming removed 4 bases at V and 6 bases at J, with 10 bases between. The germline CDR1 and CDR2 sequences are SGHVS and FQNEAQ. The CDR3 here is CASSYQGGQPQHF. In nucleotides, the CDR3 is TGTGCCAGCAGCTATCAGGGAGGTCAGCCCCAGCATTTT.

CDR3 in amino acids: CASSSDRGGGYTF. For the CDR3, the DNA is TGTGCCAGCAGTTCGGACAGGGGGGGAGGCTACACCTTC. The chain couples TRBV5-4 to TRBJ1-2, with 10 bases that match TRBD1. The germline gives CDR1 SGHNT, CDR2 YYREEE (reference sequence). The CDR3 is 13 residues long. J was trimmed by 8 bases and V by 5 bases; bases with no gene match: 6. Full variable domain (outside the CDR3, taken from reference TRBV5-4 and TRBJ1-2): ETGVTQSPTHLIKTRGQQVTLRCSSQSGHNTVSWYQQALGQGPQFIFQYYREEENGRGNFPPRFSGLQFPNYSSELNVNALELDDSALYLCASSSDRGGGYTFGSGTRLTVV.

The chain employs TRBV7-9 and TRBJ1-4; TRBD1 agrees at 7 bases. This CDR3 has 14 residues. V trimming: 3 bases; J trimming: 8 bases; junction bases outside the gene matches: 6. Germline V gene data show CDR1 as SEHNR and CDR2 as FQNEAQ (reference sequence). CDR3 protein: CASSFPAGGEKLFF. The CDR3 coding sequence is TGTGCCAGCAGCTTCCCCGCAGGGGGGGAAAAACTGTTTTTT.

CDR3 in DNA: TGTGCCAGCTCACCGTCAAGGGGTGGACAGCCCCAGCATTTT. Its protein is CASSPSRGGQPQHF. This chain uses TRBV18 with TRBJ1-5; weak D call: TRBD1 (5 bases). This CDR3 region has 14 residues. The V gene's germline CDR1 is KGHSH and CDR2 LQKENI. V was clipped by 3 bases and J by 7 bases, with 13 bases between them. The full variable domain, with the rest looked up from reference TRBV18 and TRBJ1-5, is NAGVMQNPRHLVRRRGQEARLRCSPMKGHSHVYWYRQLPEEGLKFMVYLQKENIIDESGMPKERFSAEFPKEGPSILRIQQVVRGDSAAYFCASSPSRGGQPQHFGDGTRLSIL.

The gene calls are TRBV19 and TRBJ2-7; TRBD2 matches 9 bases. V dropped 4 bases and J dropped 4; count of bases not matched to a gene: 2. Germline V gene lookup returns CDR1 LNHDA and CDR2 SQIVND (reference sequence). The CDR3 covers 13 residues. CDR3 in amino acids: CASSTTSGYEQYF. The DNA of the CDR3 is TGTGCCAGTAGTACCACTAGCGGGTACGAGCAGTACTTC.

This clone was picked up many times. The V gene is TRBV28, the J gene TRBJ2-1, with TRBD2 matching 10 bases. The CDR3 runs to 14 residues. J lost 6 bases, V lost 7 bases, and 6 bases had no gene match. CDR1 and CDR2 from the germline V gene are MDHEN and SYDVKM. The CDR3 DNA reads TGTGCCAGCATTAAGCGGGAGGGCCCCAATGAGCAGTTCTTC. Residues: CASIKREGPNEQFF.

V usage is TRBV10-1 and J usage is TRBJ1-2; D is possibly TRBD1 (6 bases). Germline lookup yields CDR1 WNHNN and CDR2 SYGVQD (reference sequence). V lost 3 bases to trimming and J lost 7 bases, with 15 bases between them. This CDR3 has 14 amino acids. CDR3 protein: CASSDPGTPRGYTF. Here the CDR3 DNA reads TGCGCCAGCAGTGATCCCGGGACACCGCGTGGCTACACCTTC.

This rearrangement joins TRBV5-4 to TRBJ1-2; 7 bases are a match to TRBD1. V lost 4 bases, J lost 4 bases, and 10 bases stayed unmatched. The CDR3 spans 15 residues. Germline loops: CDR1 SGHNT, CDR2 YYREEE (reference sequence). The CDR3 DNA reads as TGTGCCAGCAGCGCGAGGGACAGCTTCGCCTATGGCTACACCTTC. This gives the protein CASSARDSFAYGYTF.

CDR3 DNA: TGTGCCAGCAGCAGGGAATTATCCTACGAGCAGTACTTC. Its protein product is CASSRELSYEQYF. The chain employs TRBV2 and TRBJ2-7; possibly TRBD1 for D (5 bases). Germline V gene lookup returns CDR1 SNHLY and CDR2 FYNNEI. This CDR3 comprises 13 residues. The germline V and J ends were trimmed by 6 bases and 1 base, with 10 bases remaining between them.

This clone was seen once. CDR3: CASSILGGRGSYNEQFF. The CDR3 DNA reads TGTGCCAGTAGTATACTCGGCGGGAGAGGGTCCTACAATGAGCAGTTCTTC. V is TRBV19 and J is TRBJ2-1; 7 nucleotides match TRBD2. CDR3 size: 17 residues. CDR1 and CDR2 (germline): LNHDA, SQIVND (reference sequence). After removal of 2 bases from V and 1 base from J, the junction contained 8 bases not matched to a gene.

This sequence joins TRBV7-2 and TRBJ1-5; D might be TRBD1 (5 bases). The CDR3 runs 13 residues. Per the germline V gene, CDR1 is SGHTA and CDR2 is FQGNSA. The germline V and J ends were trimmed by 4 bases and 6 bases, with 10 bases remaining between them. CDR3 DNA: TGTGCCAGCAGCTCAGGGAGGCCTCAGCCCCAGCATTTT. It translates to CASSSGRPQPQHF.